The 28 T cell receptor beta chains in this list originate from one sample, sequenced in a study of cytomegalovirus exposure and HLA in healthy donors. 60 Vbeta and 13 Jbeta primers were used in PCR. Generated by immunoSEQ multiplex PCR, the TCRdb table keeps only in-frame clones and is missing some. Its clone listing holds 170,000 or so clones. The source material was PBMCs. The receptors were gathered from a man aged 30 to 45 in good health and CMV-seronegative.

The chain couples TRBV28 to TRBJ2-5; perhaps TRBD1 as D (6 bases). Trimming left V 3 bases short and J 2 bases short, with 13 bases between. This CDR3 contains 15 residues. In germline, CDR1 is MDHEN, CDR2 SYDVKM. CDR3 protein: CASSLWGQPQETQYF. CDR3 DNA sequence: TGTGCCAGCAGTTTGTGGGGACAACCACAAGAGACCCAGTACTTC.

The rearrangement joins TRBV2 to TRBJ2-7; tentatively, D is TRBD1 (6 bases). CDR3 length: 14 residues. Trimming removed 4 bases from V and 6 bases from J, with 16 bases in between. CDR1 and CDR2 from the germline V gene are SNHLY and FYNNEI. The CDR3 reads CASSVQGTDIEQYF. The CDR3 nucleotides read TGTGCCAGCAGTGTTCAGGGGACCGATATCGAGCAGTACTTC.

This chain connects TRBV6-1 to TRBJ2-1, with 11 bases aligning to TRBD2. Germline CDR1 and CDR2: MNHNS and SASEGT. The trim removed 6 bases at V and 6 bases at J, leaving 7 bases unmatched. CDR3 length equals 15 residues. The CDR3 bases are TGTGCCAGCAGAACTAGCGGGAGAGTGTTCAATGAGCAGTTCTTC. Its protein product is CASRTSGRVFNEQFF.

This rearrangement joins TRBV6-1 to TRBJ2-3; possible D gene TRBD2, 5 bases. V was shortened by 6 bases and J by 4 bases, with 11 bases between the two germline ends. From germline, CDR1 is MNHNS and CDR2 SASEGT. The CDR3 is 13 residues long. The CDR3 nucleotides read TGTGCCAGCAGCAGACTGGGAGCAGATACGCAGTATTTT. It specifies CASSRLGADTQYF.

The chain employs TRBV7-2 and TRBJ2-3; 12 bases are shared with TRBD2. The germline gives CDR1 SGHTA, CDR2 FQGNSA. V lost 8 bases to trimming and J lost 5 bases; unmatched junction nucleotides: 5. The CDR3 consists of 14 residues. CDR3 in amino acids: CASLLAGGIDTQYF. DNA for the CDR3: TGTGCCAGCCTCCTAGCGGGAGGGATAGATACGCAGTATTTT.

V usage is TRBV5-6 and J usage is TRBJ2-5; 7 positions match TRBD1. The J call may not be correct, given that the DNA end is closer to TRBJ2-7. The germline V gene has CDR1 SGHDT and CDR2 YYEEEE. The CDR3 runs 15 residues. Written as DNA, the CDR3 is TGTGCCAGCAGCGCACCCGGACAGGTACCTGGCGAGCAGTACTTC. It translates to CASSAPGQVPGEQYF.

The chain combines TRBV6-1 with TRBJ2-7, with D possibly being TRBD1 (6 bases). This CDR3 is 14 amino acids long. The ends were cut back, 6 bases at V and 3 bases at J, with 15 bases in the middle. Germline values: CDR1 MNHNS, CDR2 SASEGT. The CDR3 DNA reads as TGTGCCAGCAGCCACAGGGACCCTAACTACGAGCAGTACTTC. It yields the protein CASSHRDPNYEQYF.

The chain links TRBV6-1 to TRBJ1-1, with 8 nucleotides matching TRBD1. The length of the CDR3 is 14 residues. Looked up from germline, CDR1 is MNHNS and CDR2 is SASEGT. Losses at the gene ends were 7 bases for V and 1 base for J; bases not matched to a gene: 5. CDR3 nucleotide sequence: TGTGCCAGCACCCGACAGGGGCCGAACACTGAAGCTTTCTTT. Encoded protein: CASTRQGPNTEAFF.

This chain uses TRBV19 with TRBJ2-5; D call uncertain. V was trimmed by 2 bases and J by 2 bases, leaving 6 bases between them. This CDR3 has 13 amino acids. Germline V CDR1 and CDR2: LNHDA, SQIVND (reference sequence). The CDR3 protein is CASSITAQETQYF. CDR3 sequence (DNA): TGTGCCAGTAGTATAACAGCACAAGAGACCCAGTACTTC.

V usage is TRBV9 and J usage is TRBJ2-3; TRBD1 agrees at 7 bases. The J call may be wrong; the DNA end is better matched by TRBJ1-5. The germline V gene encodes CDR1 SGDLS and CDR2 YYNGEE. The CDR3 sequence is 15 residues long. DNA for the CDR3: TGTGCCAGCAGCGTAGAGGGGGCGACTCCAGATACGCAGCATTTT. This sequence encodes CASSVEGATPDTQHF.

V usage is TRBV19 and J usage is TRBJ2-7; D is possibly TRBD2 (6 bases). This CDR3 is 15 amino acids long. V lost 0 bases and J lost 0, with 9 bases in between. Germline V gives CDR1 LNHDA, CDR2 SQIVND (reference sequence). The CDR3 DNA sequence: TGTGCCAGTAGTATAGAAGCGGGCTTCTCCTACGAGCAGTACTTC. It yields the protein CASSIEAGFSYEQYF. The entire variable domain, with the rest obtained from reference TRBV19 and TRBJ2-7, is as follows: DGGITQSPKYLFRKEGQNVTLSCEQNLNHDAMYWYRQDPGQGLRLIYYSQIVNDFQKGDIAEGYSVSREKKESFPLTVTSAQKNPTAFYLCASSIEAGFSYEQYFGPGTRLTVT.

The CDR3: CASSLGRTPSTDTQYF. CDR3 nucleotide sequence: TGTGCCAGCAGCTTGGGGCGGACACCTAGCACAGATACGCAGTATTTT. The rearrangement links TRBV11-2 to TRBJ2-3; perhaps TRBD1 as D (5 bases). Trimming shortened V by 3 bases and J by 0 bases, and 13 bases separated the two germline ends. The germline CDR1 and CDR2 sequences are SGHAT and FQNNGV. The CDR3 is 16 residues long.

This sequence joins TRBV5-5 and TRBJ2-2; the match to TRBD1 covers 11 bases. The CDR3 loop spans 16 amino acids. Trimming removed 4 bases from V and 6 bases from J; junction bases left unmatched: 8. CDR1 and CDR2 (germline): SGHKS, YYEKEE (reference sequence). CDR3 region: CASSRLPGQGAGELFF. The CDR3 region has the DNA TGTGCCAGCAGCCGATTACCGGGACAGGGGGCCGGGGAGCTGTTTTTT.

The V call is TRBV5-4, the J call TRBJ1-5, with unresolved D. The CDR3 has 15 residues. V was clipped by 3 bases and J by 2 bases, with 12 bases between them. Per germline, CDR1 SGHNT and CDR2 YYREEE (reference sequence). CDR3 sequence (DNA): TGTGCCAGCAGCTCGGACTTATTGGGCAATCAGCCCCAGCATTTT. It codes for CASSSDLLGNQPQHF.

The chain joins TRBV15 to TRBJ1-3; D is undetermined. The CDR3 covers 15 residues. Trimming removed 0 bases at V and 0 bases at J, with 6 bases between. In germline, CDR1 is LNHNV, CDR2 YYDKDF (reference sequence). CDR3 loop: CATSREELSGNTIYF. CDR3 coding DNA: TGTGCCACCAGCAGAGAAGAGCTCTCTGGAAACACCATATATTTT.

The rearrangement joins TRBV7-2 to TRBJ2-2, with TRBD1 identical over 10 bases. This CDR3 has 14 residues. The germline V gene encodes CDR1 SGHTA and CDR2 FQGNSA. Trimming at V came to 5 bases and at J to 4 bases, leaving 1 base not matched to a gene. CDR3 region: CASSRDRGTGELFF. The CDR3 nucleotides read TGTGCCAGCAGCCGGGACAGGGGCACCGGGGAGCTGTTTTTT. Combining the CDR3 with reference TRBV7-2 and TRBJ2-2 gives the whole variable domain GAGVSQSPSNKVTEKGKDVELRCDPISGHTALYWYRQSLGQGLEFLIYFQGNSAPDKSGLPSDRFSAERTGGSVSTLTIQRTQQEDSAVYLCASSRDRGTGELFFGEGSRLTVL.

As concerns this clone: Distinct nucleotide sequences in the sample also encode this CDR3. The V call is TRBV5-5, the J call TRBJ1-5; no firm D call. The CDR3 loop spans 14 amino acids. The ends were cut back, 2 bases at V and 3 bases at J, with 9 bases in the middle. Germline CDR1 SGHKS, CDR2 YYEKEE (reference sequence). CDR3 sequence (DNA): TGTGCCAGCAGCTTTTCGGGGAACAATCAGCCCCAGCATTTT. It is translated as CASSFSGNNQPQHF.

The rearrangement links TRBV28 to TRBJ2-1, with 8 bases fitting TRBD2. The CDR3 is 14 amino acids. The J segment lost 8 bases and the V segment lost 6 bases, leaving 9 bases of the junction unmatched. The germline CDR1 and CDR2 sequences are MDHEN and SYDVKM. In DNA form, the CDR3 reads TGTGCCAGCAGGTCCGGGACTAGTGTCGATGAGCAGTTCTTC. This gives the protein CASRSGTSVDEQFF. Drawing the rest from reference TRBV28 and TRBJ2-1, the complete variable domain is DVKVTQSSRYLVKRTGEKVFLECVQDMDHENMFWYRQDPGLGLRLIYFSYDVKMKEKGDIPEGYSVSREKKERFSLILESASTNQTSMYLCASRSGTSVDEQFFGPGTRLTVL.

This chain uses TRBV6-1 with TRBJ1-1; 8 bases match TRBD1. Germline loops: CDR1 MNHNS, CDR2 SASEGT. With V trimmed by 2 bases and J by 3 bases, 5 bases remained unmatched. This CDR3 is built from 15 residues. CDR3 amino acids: CASSEWGQAYTEAFF. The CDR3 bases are TGTGCCAGCAGTGAATGGGGACAGGCTTACACTGAAGCTTTCTTT.

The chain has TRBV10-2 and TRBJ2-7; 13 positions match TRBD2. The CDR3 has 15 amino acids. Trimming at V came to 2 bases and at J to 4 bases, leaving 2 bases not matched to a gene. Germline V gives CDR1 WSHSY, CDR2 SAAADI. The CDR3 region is CASSEGTSGNYEQYF. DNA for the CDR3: TGCGCCAGCAGTGAGGGGACTAGCGGGAATTACGAGCAGTACTTC.

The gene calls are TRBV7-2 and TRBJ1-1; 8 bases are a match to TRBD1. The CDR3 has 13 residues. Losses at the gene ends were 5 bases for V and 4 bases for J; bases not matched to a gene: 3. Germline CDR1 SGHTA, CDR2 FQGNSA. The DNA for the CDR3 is TGTGCCAGCAGCCAAGGACAGGGCACTGAAGCTTTCTTT. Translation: CASSQGQGTEAFF.

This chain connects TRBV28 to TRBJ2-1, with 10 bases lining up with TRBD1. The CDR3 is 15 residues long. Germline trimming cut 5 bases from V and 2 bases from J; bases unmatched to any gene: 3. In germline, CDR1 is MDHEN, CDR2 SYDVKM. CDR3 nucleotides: TGTGCCAGCAGTGGGACAGGGGTCCCCTACAATGAGCAGTTCTTC. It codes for CASSGTGVPYNEQFF.

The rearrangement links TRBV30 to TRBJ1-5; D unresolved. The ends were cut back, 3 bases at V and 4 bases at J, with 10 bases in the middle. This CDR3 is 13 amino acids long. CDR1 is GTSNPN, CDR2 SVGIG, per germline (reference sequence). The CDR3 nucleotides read TGTGCCTGGAGCAGTGATTCTAATCAGCCCCAGCATTTT. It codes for CAWSSDSNQPQHF.

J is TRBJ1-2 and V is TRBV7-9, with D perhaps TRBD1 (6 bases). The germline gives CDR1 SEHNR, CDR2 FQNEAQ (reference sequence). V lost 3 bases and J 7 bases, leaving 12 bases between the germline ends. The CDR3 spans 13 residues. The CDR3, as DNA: TGTGCCAGCAGCTTTGGGACAACGATTGGCTACACCTTC. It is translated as CASSFGTTIGYTF.

In DNA, the CDR3 is TGTGCCACCAGCAGAGACCTTACCCGGACAGGGGCGGATGGCGAGCAGTACTTC. Translated, it gives CATSRDLTRTGADGEQYF. The chain recombines TRBV15 with TRBJ2-7; 9 bases map to TRBD1. Germline values: CDR1 LNHNV, CDR2 YYDKDF (reference sequence). This CDR3 comprises 18 residues. The J segment lost 6 bases and the V segment lost 0 bases, leaving 15 bases of the junction unmatched. The whole variable domain, remainder taken from reference TRBV15 and TRBJ2-7, is DAMVIQNPRYQVTQFGKPVTLSCSQTLNHNVMYWYQQKSSQAPKLLFHYYDKDFNNEADTPDNFQSRRPNTSFCFLDIRSPGLGDTAMYLCATSRDLTRTGADGEQYFGPGTRLTVT.

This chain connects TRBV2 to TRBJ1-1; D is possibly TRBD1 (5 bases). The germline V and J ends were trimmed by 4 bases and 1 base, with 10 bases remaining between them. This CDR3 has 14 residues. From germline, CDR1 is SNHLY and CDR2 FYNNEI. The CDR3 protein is CASSAQGTNTEAFF. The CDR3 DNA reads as TGTGCCAGCAGTGCCCAGGGCACGAACACTGAAGCTTTCTTT.

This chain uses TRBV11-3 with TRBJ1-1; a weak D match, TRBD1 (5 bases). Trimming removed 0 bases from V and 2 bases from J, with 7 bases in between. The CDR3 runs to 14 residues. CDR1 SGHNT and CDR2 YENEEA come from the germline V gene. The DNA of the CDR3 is TGTGCCAGCAGCTTAGACTGGGGCAACACTGAAGCTTTCTTT. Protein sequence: CASSLDWGNTEAFF.

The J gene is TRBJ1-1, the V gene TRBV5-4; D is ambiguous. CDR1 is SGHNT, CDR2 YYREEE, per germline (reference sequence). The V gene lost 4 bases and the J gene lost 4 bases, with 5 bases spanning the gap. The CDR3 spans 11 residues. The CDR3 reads CASSRLTEAFF. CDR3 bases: TGTGCCAGCAGCCGTCTCACTGAAGCTTTCTTT.